The 29 T cell receptor beta chains below all came from one sample that was sequenced in a study of response to subunit inactivated influenza vaccine. TCRdb analysed the RT-PCR reads with MiXCR anew, one entry per CDR3 protein. The table has 450,000 to 600,000 distinct CDR3 sequences, approximately 7.7% seen once. The input for sequencing was PBMCs from blood, taken about 24 months after vaccination. The source is a man between 45 and 75 years old who received an inactivated influenza vaccine.

This clonotype has just a few counts. The chain couples TRBV5-5 to TRBJ1-1; possibly TRBD1 for D (6 bases). This CDR3 spans 16 amino acids. Germline V gene data show CDR1 as SGHKS and CDR2 as YYEKEE (reference sequence). Trimming removed 7 bases at V and 0 bases at J, with 19 bases between. In nucleotides, the CDR3 is TGTGCCAGCCATTTGGGGGGGCTTATCATGAACACTGAAGCTTTCTTT. Translated: CASHLGGLIMNTEAFF.

This clonotype was counted between two and nine times. The V call is TRBV12-3 or TRBV12-4, the J call TRBJ2-5; 9 positions match TRBD1. Unmatched junction bases numbered 4, after V lost 2 bases and J lost 3 bases. The CDR3 sequence is 15 residues long. This CDR3 reads CASSLTGTGKETQYF. In nucleotides, the CDR3 is TGTGCCAGCAGTTTAACTGGGACAGGGAAAGAGACCCAGTACTTC.

The chain is built from TRBV7-9 and TRBJ1-2; a possible D gene is TRBD1 (5 bases). Germline CDR1 and CDR2: SEHNR and FQNEAQ (reference sequence). CDR3 length: 13 residues. The germline V and J ends were trimmed by 0 bases and 7 bases, with 9 bases remaining between them. In nucleotides, the CDR3 is TGTGCCAGCAGCTTAGCAGGGACGGGTGGCTACACCTTC. Translating gives CASSLAGTGGYTF.

This rearrangement joins TRBV12-3 or TRBV12-4 to TRBJ2-3; perhaps TRBD2 as D (6 bases). The CDR3 has 13 amino acids. Between the trimmed V and J ends, which lost 6 bases and 12 bases, there was a span of 19 bases. The CDR3 here is CASRSVKGLPQYF. CDR3 nucleotides: TGTGCCAGCAGATCCGTCAAGGGACTCCCCCAGTATTTT.

This chain links TRBV14 with TRBJ2-2; D unclear. The V gene lost 0 bases and the J gene lost 1 base, with 9 bases spanning the gap. CDR3 length: 16 amino acids. Germline V gene sequence: CDR1 SGHDN, CDR2 FVKESK. The CDR3 DNA reads TGTGCCAGCAGCCAAGAATCCCTTTTGAACACCGGGGAGCTGTTTTTT. Protein sequence: CASSQESLLNTGELFF. Full variable domain (outside the CDR3, taken from reference TRBV14 and TRBJ2-2): EAGVTQFPSHSVIEKGQTVTLRCDPISGHDNLYWYRRVMGKEIKFLLHFVKESKQDESGMPNNRFLAERTGGTYSTLKVQPAELEDSGVYFCASSQESLLNTGELFFGEGSRLTVL.

The chain uses TRBV28 and TRBJ1-4; 7 bases line up with TRBD1. The V and J ends lost 1 base and 5 bases, in that order; junction bases with no gene match: 1. CDR1 MDHEN and CDR2 SYDVKM come from the germline V gene. This CDR3 spans 14 amino acids. Here the CDR3 reads CASSLSGGNEKLFF. The DNA for the CDR3 is TGTGCCAGCAGTTTATCAGGGGGGAATGAAAAACTGTTTTTT. Looking up the rest from reference TRBV28 and TRBJ1-4 gives the full variable domain: DVKVTQSSRYLVKRTGEKVFLECVQDMDHENMFWYRQDPGLGLRLIYFSYDVKMKEKGDIPEGYSVSREKKERFSLILESASTNQTSMYLCASSLSGGNEKLFFGSGTQLSVL.

This clonotype has at least ten counts. V gene TRBV7-8 combines with J gene TRBJ1-1; 8 bases match TRBD1. The J segment lost 5 bases and the V segment lost 2 bases, leaving 4 bases of the junction unmatched. Germline loops: CDR1 SGHVS, CDR2 FQNEAQ. The CDR3 extends over 14 amino acids. CDR3 in amino acids: CASSLSRQGTEAFF. CDR3 DNA sequence: TGTGCCAGCAGCTTATCCAGACAGGGGACTGAAGCTTTCTTT. Combining the CDR3 with reference TRBV7-8 and TRBJ1-1 gives the whole variable domain GAGVSQSPRYKVAKRGQDVALRCDPISGHVSLFWYQQALGQGPEFLTYFQNEAQLDKSGLPSDRFFAERPEGSVSTLKIQRTQQEDSAVYLCASSLSRQGTEAFFGQGTRLTVV.

This clonotype came up many times. The chain couples TRBV20-1 to TRBJ1-1; TRBD1 matches 8 bases. The CDR3 length is 12 residues. V shed 6 bases, J shed 2 bases, and the junction held 2 bases outside the gene matches. Germline-derived CDR1 and CDR2 are DFQATT and SNEGSKA (reference sequence). CDR3 amino acids: CSAGQGNTEAFF. CDR3 in DNA: TGCAGTGCCGGACAGGGTAACACTGAAGCTTTCTTT.

This clonotype was observed many times. The chain has TRBV5-6 and TRBJ1-5; 8 bases fit TRBD1. Germline CDR1 is SGHDT and CDR2 is YYEEEE. V gave up 3 bases and J gave up 1 base; unmatched junction bases: 6. The CDR3 consists of 16 residues. The CDR3 loop is CASSSDRGKSNQPQHF. CDR3 DNA: TGTGCCAGCAGCTCAGACAGGGGTAAGAGCAATCAGCCCCAGCATTTT.

This clonotype occurred many times. The rearrangement links TRBV5-1 to TRBJ2-7; the D gene is possibly TRBD1 (5 bases). Trimming removed 1 base at V and 1 base at J, with 21 bases between. The CDR3 covers 18 residues. Per germline, CDR1 SGHRS and CDR2 YFSETQ. Here the CDR3 reads CASSLSFARVKDSYEQYF. In DNA form, the CDR3 reads TGCGCCAGCAGCTTGAGTTTCGCCAGGGTCAAAGATTCCTACGAGCAGTACTTC.

The V and J genes are TRBV6-5 and TRBJ2-7; 7 bases agree with TRBD1. Germline loops: CDR1 MNHEY, CDR2 SVGAGI. After removal of 4 bases from V and 3 bases from J, the junction contained 9 bases not matched to a gene. The CDR3 extends over 15 amino acids. CDR3 residues: CASSSNRQGVYEQYF. CDR3 DNA: TGTGCCAGCAGTTCCAACCGACAGGGAGTCTACGAGCAGTACTTC.

This clonotype was counted between two and nine times. This sequence joins TRBV19 and TRBJ1-1; a weak D match, TRBD1 (5 bases). Germline lookup yields CDR1 LNHDA and CDR2 SQIVND (reference sequence). V lost 3 bases, J lost 1 base, and 9 bases lay in between. The CDR3 sequence is 14 residues long. This CDR3 is CASSILGTNTEAFF. The CDR3 DNA sequence: TGTGCCAGTAGTATTCTGGGGACGAACACTGAAGCTTTCTTT.

V usage is TRBV7-3 and J usage is TRBJ1-1, with 8 bases fitting TRBD1. V gave up 5 bases and J gave up 10 bases; unmatched junction bases: 3. CDR1 and CDR2 (germline): SGHTA, FQGTGA. This CDR3 contains 11 residues. The CDR3 spells CASSAGQGAFF. In DNA, the CDR3 is TGTGCCAGCAGCGCCGGACAGGGAGCTTTCTTT.

This rearrangement joins TRBV6-2 or TRBV6-3 to TRBJ2-7; unclear D gene. Trimming removed 6 bases at V and 6 bases at J, with 15 bases between. Looked up from germline, CDR1 is MNHEY and CDR2 is SVGEGT. This CDR3 comprises 13 residues. The CDR3 region is CASRIAEFREQYF. As DNA, the CDR3 is TGTGCCAGCAGGATCGCAGAATTTCGCGAGCAGTACTTC.

This clonotype was counted ten times or more. The J gene is TRBJ2-1, the V gene TRBV29-1; the match to TRBD2 covers 10 bases. V shed 4 bases, J shed 5 bases, and the junction held 11 bases outside the gene matches. The CDR3 is 16 amino acids. Germline values: CDR1 SQVTM, CDR2 ANQGSEA. CDR3 sequence (DNA): TGCAGCGTTGTGGATTCGGGAAGCGGGAGGGACAATGAGCAGTTCTTC. Its protein product is CSVVDSGSGRDNEQFF.

The sample holds a few counts of this clonotype. The chain joins TRBV6-2 or TRBV6-3 to TRBJ2-1, with D uncertain. With 2 bases removed from V and 1 base from J, the gap between germline ends came to 15 bases. This CDR3 spans 17 amino acids. CDR1 and CDR2 from the germline V gene are MNHEY and SVGEGT. DNA of the CDR3: TGTGCCAGCAGTTACGCCCGGTGGGCTGCTTCCTACAATGAGCAGTTCTTC. As protein: CASSYARWAASYNEQFF.

This clonotype turned up a few times. The chain joins TRBV18 to TRBJ1-4; D unclear. Germline values: CDR1 KGHSH, CDR2 LQKENI. Trimming removed 4 bases from V and 3 bases from J, with 12 bases in between. The length of the CDR3 is 15 residues. The CDR3: CASSQRGGSNEKLFF. CDR3 sequence (DNA): TGTGCCAGCTCACAAAGAGGAGGGTCTAATGAAAAACTGTTTTTT.

The chain has TRBV20-1 and TRBJ2-1; D might be TRBD1 or TRBD2, each matching 6 bases. CDR1 and CDR2 from the germline V gene are DFQATT and SNEGSKA (reference sequence). V lost 3 bases and J lost 5, with 14 bases in between. The CDR3 consists of 14 residues. The DNA of the CDR3 is TGCAGTGCTAGCGGGGGCCCTCAGGACAATGAGCAGTTCTTC. Protein sequence: CSASGGPQDNEQFF.

This clonotype was recorded many times. The chain links TRBV19 to TRBJ2-2, with D hard to call. V dropped 6 bases and J dropped 5 bases, with 13 bases sitting between them. The CDR3 totals 14 residues. Germline-derived CDR1 and CDR2 are LNHDA and SQIVND (reference sequence). The CDR3 nucleotides read TGTGCCAGTAGATTCAGTAGTTTAACCGGGGAGCTGTTTTTT. Its protein product is CASRFSSLTGELFF.

The chain uses TRBV20-1 and TRBJ2-2, with 8 bases identical to TRBD1. The CDR3 spans 13 residues. The V and J ends lost 6 bases and 3 bases, in that order; junction bases with no gene match: 3. Germline lookup yields CDR1 DFQATT and CDR2 SNEGSKA (reference sequence). CDR3 protein: CSAPTGDTGELFF. The CDR3 nucleotides read TGCAGTGCACCGACAGGGGACACCGGGGAGCTGTTTTTT.

This clonotype was counted ten times or more. One end of the junction is discordant with germline, which a read error may explain. The chain recombines TRBV7-9 with TRBJ2-1; 7 bases fit TRBD2. The germline gives CDR1 SEHNR, CDR2 FQNEAQ (reference sequence). The CDR3 sequence is 9 residues long. CDR3 in amino acids: CASSLGGGF. CDR3 DNA sequence: TGTGCCAGCAGCTTGGGGGGGGGATTC.

This clonotype turned up a few times. The chain uses TRBV4-2 and TRBJ1-5; D is possibly TRBD1 (5 bases). The V and J ends lost 0 bases and 3 bases respectively, with 18 bases between them. The CDR3 runs 18 residues. Germline CDR1 is LGHNA and CDR2 is YNFKEQ. CDR3 residues: CASSQDSGGRGVNQPQHF. The CDR3 DNA sequence: TGTGCCAGCAGCCAAGATTCGGGGGGGAGGGGCGTCAATCAGCCCCAGCATTTT.

This clonotype has a count of ten or more. The V and J genes are TRBV14 and TRBJ2-3; weak D call: TRBD1 (5 bases). Germline CDR1 SGHDN, CDR2 FVKESK. The CDR3 length is 15 residues. Trimming stripped 1 base from V and 3 bases from J, with 11 bases between. The CDR3 here is CASSQGGAWTDTQYF. The DNA for the CDR3 is TGTGCCAGCAGCCAAGGTGGGGCATGGACAGATACGCAGTATTTT.

The CDR3 reads CASSQTGQVENIQYF. The CDR3 coding sequence is TGCGCCAGCAGTCAAACCGGACAGGTGGAAAACATTCAGTACTTC. The chain recombines TRBV23-1 with TRBJ2-4, with TRBD1 identical over 7 bases. TRBV23-1 is recorded as an ORF, its role being uncertain. CDR3 length: 15 amino acids. The ends lost 2 bases at V and 5 bases at J; junction bases unmatched: 6.

This clonotype was seen repeatedly, ten times or more. The V call is TRBV5-1, the J call TRBJ1-6; 8 bases are shared with TRBD1. The V segment lost 1 base and the J segment 5 bases; nucleotides outside the gene matches: 2. Germline V CDR1 and CDR2: SGHRS, YFSETQ. This CDR3 spans 15 amino acids. CDR3 coding DNA: TGCGCCAGCAGCTTGCGGACAGGGAATAATTCACCCCTCCACTTT. Protein: CASSLRTGNNSPLHF.

This clonotype turned up a few times. The chain links TRBV11-3 to TRBJ2-3; D possibly corresponds to TRBD2 (6 bases). Germline values: CDR1 SGHNT, CDR2 YENEEA. The CDR3 has 16 amino acids. Trimming left V 1 base short and J 0 bases short, with 11 bases between. DNA for the CDR3: TGTGCCAGCAGCTTAGGGGGACTCCAAAGCACAGATACGCAGTATTTT. This gives the protein CASSLGGLQSTDTQYF. Together with reference TRBV11-3 and TRBJ2-3, the CDR3 gives the full variable domain: EAGVVQSPRYKIIEKKQPVAFWCNPISGHNTLYWYLQNLGQGPELLIRYENEEAVDDSQLPKDRFSAERLKGVDSTLKIQPAELGDSAVYLCASSLGGLQSTDTQYFGPGTRLTVL.

This clonotype was counted ten times or more. J is TRBJ1-2 and V is TRBV4-2; 10 bases are a match to TRBD1. The CDR3 is 15 amino acids. Germline-derived CDR1 and CDR2 are LGHNA and YNFKEQ. Germline trimming cut 1 base from V and 7 bases from J; bases unmatched to any gene: 6. In DNA form, the CDR3 reads TGTGCCAGCAGCCAAGTTATGACAGGGGGCTCTGGCTACACCTTC. Encoded protein: CASSQVMTGGSGYTF.

This chain joins TRBV7-2 and TRBJ2-1; TRBD2 aligns across 10 bases. Germline CDR1 reads SGHTA; CDR2 reads FQGNSA. CDR3 size: 15 residues. Trimming at V came to 6 bases and at J to 4 bases, leaving 6 bases not matched to a gene. CDR3 sequence (DNA): TGTGCCAGCAGACGGGCTAGCGGGAGTTACAATGAGCAGTTCTTC. Translated, it gives CASRRASGSYNEQFF.

This clonotype was detected a few times. The chain is built from TRBV5-5 and TRBJ2-4; perhaps D is TRBD1 or TRBD2 (5 bases each). Between the trimmed V and J ends, which lost 6 bases and 9 bases, there was a span of 16 bases. Germline V lookup: CDR1 SGHKS, CDR2 YYEKEE (reference sequence). The CDR3 has 13 residues. CDR3 sequence reads: CASTSTGQGIQYF. The CDR3 DNA follows: TGTGCCAGCACCTCGACGGGGCAGGGCATTCAGTACTTC. Full variable domain (remainder filled in from reference TRBV5-5 and TRBJ2-4): DAGVTQSPTHLIKTRGQQVTLRCSPISGHKSVSWYQQVLGQGPQFIFQYYEKEERGRGNFPDRFSARQFPNYSSELNVNALLLGDSALYLCASTSTGQGIQYFGAGTRLSVL.